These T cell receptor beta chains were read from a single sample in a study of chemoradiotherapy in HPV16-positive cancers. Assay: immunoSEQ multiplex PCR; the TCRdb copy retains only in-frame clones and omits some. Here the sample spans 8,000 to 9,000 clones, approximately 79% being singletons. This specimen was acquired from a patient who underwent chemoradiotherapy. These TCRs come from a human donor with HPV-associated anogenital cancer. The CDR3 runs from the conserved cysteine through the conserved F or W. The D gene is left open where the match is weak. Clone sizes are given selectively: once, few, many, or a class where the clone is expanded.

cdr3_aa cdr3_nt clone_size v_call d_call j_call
CASSQVRGVETQYF TGCGCCAGCAGCCAAGTGAGAGGCGTTGAGACCCAGTACTTC - TRBV4-1 - TRBJ2-5
CASSLRGTIQETQYF TGTGCCAGTAGTTTACGCGGTACTATCCAAGAGACCCAGTACTTC few TRBV19 - TRBJ2-5
CASSLGLAADTQYF TGTGCCAGCAGCTTGGGACTAGCGGCAGATACGCAGTATTTT - TRBV5-4 TRBD2 TRBJ2-3
CASSWDRGSYEQYF TGCGCCAGCAGCTGGGACAGGGGTTCGTACGAGCAGTACTTC - TRBV5-1 TRBD1 TRBJ2-7
CASSPLGELFF TGTGCCAGCTCACCCCTAGGGGAGCTGTTTTTT - TRBV18 - TRBJ2-2
CASSTPHQPQHF TGTGCCAGCAGCACCCCTCATCAGCCCCAGCATTTT - TRBV21-1 - TRBJ1-5
CASSWPGPPFLEETQYF TGTGCCAGCAGTTGGCCGGGACCTCCTTTTCTGGAAGAGACCCAGTACTTC - TRBV28 - TRBJ2-5
CASSLIPRSITDTQYF TGTGCCAGCAGTTTAATTCCAAGATCCATCACAGATACGCAGTATTTT - TRBV27 - TRBJ2-3
CASSLGDRLAGDTDTQYF TGTGCCAGCAGCTTAGGCGACCGACTAGCGGGAGATACAGATACGCAGTATTTT - TRBV11-3 TRBD2 TRBJ2-3
CASSEKRDGSYEQYF TGTGCCAGCAGTGAGAAGCGGGACGGCTCCTACGAGCAGTACTTC - TRBV6-1 TRBD2 TRBJ2-7
CASSPQVRYPYGYTF TGCGCCAGCAGCCCGCAAGTGAGGTATCCGTATGGCTACACCTTC few TRBV5-1 - TRBJ1-2
CASSFWTGLQETQYF TGTGCCAGCAGCTTTTGGACAGGTCTACAAGAGACCCAGTACTTC - TRBV7-9 TRBD1 TRBJ2-5
CASRVWREGLYEQYF TGCGCCAGCAGAGTCTGGCGGGAGGGCCTCTACGAGCAGTACTTC few TRBV5-1 TRBD2 TRBJ2-7
CASSEERGSRGVGYTF TGTGCCAGCAGTGAAGAACGGGGGTCCCGGGGGGTTGGCTACACCTTC - TRBV6-1 - TRBJ1-2
CASSLADPPVQYF TGCGCCAGCAGCTTGGCCGACCCCCCCGTGCAGTACTTC - TRBV5-1 - TRBJ2-7
CASSPAGGHGTEAFF TGCGCCAGCAGCCCCGCCGGGGGGCATGGCACTGAAGCTTTCTTT - TRBV5-1 - TRBJ1-1
CASSDASSGHNEQFF TGTGCCAGCAGTGACGCATCTAGCGGGCACAATGAGCAGTTCTTC - TRBV6-4 TRBD2 TRBJ2-1
CASRQNTEAFF TGCGCCAGCAGACAGAACACTGAAGCTTTCTTT - TRBV23-1 - TRBJ1-1
CASSEKENNEQFF TGTGCCAGCAGTGAAAAGGAAAACAATGAGCAGTTCTTC - TRBV6-1 - TRBJ2-1
CASSPPSHPIDTQYF TGTGCCAGCTCACCACCTAGCCATCCTATAGATACGCAGTATTTT - TRBV18 - TRBJ2-3
CASSLEGRGGGEQYF TGTGCCAGCAGTTTGGAGGGCAGGGGAGGTGGCGAGCAGTACTTC - TRBV28 - TRBJ2-7
CASSFRTGTGLTEQFF TGTGCCAGCAGCTTCCGAACCGGGACAGGGCTCACTGAGCAGTTCTTC - TRBV28 TRBD1 TRBJ2-1
CASSYEGAREQYF TGTGCCAGCAGTTACGAGGGGGCGCGGGAGCAGTACTTC - TRBV6-5 TRBD1 TRBJ2-7
CASGFVTGITGELFF TGTGCTAGTGGTTTCGTTACGGGGATCACCGGGGAGCTGTTTTTT once TRBV12-5 - TRBJ2-2
CASSQIGPTGYNEQFF TGCGCCAGCAGCCAGATAGGGCCCACCGGGTACAATGAGCAGTTCTTC - TRBV4-1 - TRBJ2-1
CASSFGMGARNSYNEQFF TGTGCCAGCAGTTTTGGGATGGGGGCCAGAAACTCCTACAATGAGCAGTTCTTC - TRBV27 - TRBJ2-1
CSAKLQGWAFF TGCAGTGCAAAATTACAGGGGTGGGCTTTCTTT once TRBV20-1 TRBD1 TRBJ1-1
CASRVRPSGSYNEQFF TGTGCCAGCAGGGTAAGGCCTAGCGGCTCCTACAATGAGCAGTTCTTC - TRBV7-8 TRBD2 TRBJ2-1
CASSVRLAGYNEQFF TGTGCCAGCAGCGTAAGGTTAGCGGGATACAATGAGCAGTTCTTC few TRBV9 TRBD2 TRBJ2-1
CAWSVRGWEQFF TGTGCCTGGAGTGTACGTGGCTGGGAGCAGTTCTTC once TRBV30 - TRBJ2-1
CSVVRTAHGYTF TGCAGCGTTGTTCGGACAGCCCATGGCTACACCTTC - TRBV29-1 - TRBJ1-2
CASSLETRQVLTF TGTGCCAGCAGTTTGGAGACAAGGCAAGTCCTGACTTTC once TRBV28 - TRBJ2-6
CASSLGQAEGYTF TGTGCCAGCAGCTTGGGACAGGCGGAGGGCTACACCTTC - TRBV7-9 TRBD1 TRBJ1-2
CASSLAVNYEAFF TGCGCCAGCAGCTTGGCCGTGAACTATGAAGCTTTCTTT - TRBV5-1 - TRBJ1-1
CASSIQEYTGELFF TGTGCCAGCTCCATACAGGAGTACACCGGGGAGCTGTTTTTT - TRBV18 - TRBJ2-2
CASSYLGGRYNEQFF TGTGCCAGCAGTTACTTAGGGGGTCGCTACAATGAGCAGTTCTTC - TRBV6-5 - TRBJ2-1
CASSLLQGPEAFF TGTGCCAGCAGTTTACTCCAGGGTCCTGAAGCTTTCTTT - TRBV28 - TRBJ1-1
CASCRVSHEQYF TGTGCCAGCTGCAGGGTTTCCCACGAGCAGTACTTC - TRBV11-2 - TRBJ2-7
CASSQATSGTSHEQYF TGCGCCAGCAGCCAAGCCACTTCGGGGACTAGCCACGAGCAGTACTTC few TRBV4-3 TRBD2 TRBJ2-7
CASSQFGLRGYHEQFF TGCGCCAGCAGCCAATTTGGTTTACGGGGATATCATGAGCAGTTCTTC - TRBV4-3 - TRBJ2-1
CASSWSGRIYSNQPQHF TGTGCCAGCAGCTGGTCCGGACGGATTTATAGCAATCAGCCCCAGCATTTT - TRBV5-8 - TRBJ1-5
CASSLRELDTQYF TGCGCCAGCAGCCTCAGGGAATTGGATACGCAGTATTTT - TRBV4-1 - TRBJ2-3
CASSLDQVAGGLKGETQYF TGTGCCAGCAGCTTAGATCAGGTAGCGGGAGGCCTCAAGGGAGAGACCCAGTACTTC - TRBV11-3 TRBD2 TRBJ2-5
CASSQELAGGPDTQYF TGCGCCAGCAGCCAAGAACTAGCGGGAGGGCCAGATACGCAGTATTTT - TRBV4-3 TRBD2 TRBJ2-3
CASSFRVPQPQHF TGTGCCAGCAGTTTCAGGGTCCCTCAGCCCCAGCATTTT few TRBV28 - TRBJ1-5
CASTSGWDYGYTF TGTGCCAGTACCAGTGGGTGGGATTATGGCTACACCTTC - TRBV19 - TRBJ1-2
CASSGSGTASGILF TGTGCCAGCTCGGGATCCGGGACAGCCTCGGGAATCTTATTT - TRBV18 TRBD1 TRBJ1-1
CASSLGRYEQYF TGTGCCAGCAGTTTGGGCAGATACGAGCAGTACTTC once TRBV28 - TRBJ2-7
CASSRTIAGGNNEQFF TGTGCCAGCAGCCGCACAATAGCGGGAGGGAACAATGAGCAGTTCTTC few TRBV4-2 TRBD2 TRBJ2-1
CASSAHGTGYTGELFF TGTGCCAGCAGCGCACACGGGACAGGGTATACCGGGGAGCTGTTTTTT - TRBV9 TRBD1 TRBJ2-2